This TCR beta chain emerged from a study of T cell changes during pregnancy in multiple sclerosis. The CDR3 spans 14 residues. From germline, CDR1 is LNHDA and CDR2 SQIVND (reference sequence). Trimming removed 2 bases at V and 7 bases at J, with 15 bases between. Using immunoSEQ multiplex PCR, the repertoire was profiled, and TCRdb retains in-frame clones only, with some absent. This repertoire shows some 110,000 clones, about 89% found once; its top ten account for less than 2%. V and J are TRBV19 and TRBJ2-7; possible D gene TRBD1, 6 bases. Sequencing was performed on peripheral blood, taken before pregnancy. This sequence originates from a female donor with multiple sclerosis, enrolled in a pregnancy study. CDR3 coding DNA: TGTGCCAGTAGTATAACAGGGATGAAGGGGGAGCAGTACTTC. This sequence encodes CASSITGMKGEQYF. Using reference TRBV19 and TRBJ2-7 for the parts outside the CDR3, the full variable domain is DGGITQSPKYLFRKEGQNVTLSCEQNLNHDAMYWYRQDPGQGLRLIYYSQIVNDFQKGDIAEGYSVSREKKESFPLTVTSAQKNPTAFYLCASSITGMKGEQYFGPGTRLTVT.